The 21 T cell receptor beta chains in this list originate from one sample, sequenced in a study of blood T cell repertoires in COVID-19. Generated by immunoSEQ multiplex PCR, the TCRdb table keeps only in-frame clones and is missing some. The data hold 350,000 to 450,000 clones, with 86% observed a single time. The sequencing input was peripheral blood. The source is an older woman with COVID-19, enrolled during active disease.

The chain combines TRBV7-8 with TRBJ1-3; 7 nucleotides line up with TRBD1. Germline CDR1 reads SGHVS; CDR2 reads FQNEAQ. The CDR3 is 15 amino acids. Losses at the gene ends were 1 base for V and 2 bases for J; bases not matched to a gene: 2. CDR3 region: CASSLETGTGNTIYF. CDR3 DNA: TGTGCCAGCAGCTTAGAGACAGGGACTGGAAACACCATATATTTT.

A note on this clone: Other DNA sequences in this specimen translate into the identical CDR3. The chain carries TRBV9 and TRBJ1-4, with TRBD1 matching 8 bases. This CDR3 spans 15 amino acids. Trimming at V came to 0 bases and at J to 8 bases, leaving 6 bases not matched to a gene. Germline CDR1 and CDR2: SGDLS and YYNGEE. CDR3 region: CASSVAGQGNEKLFF. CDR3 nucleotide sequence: TGTGCCAGCAGCGTAGCTGGACAGGGAAACGAAAAACTGTTTTTT.

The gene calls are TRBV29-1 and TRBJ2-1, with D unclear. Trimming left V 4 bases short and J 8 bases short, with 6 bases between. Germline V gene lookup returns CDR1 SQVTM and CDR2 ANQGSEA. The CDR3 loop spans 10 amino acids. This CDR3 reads CSVVTDEQFF. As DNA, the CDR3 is TGCAGCGTTGTCACGGATGAGCAGTTCTTC.

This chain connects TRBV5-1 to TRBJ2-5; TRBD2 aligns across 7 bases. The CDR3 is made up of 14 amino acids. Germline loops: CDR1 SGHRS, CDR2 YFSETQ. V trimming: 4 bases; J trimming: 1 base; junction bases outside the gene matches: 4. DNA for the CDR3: TGCGCCAGCAGCATCTGGGGGGGCCAAGAGACCCAGTACTTC. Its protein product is CASSIWGGQETQYF.

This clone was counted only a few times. CDR3 in DNA: TGTGCCAGCAGCCCCAGGGATACCTACGAGCAGTACTTC. It encodes CASSPRDTYEQYF. The chain has TRBV3-1 (or the pseudogene TRBV3-2) and TRBJ2-7; a weak D match, TRBD1 (5 bases). The CDR3 spans 13 residues. Trimming took 4 bases from V and 2 from J, leaving 9 bases between them. CDR1 is LGHDT, CDR2 YNNKEL, per germline (reference sequence).

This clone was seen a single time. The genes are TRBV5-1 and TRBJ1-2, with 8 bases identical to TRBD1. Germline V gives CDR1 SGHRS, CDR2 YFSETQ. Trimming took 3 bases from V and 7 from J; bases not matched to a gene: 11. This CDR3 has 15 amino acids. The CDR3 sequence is CASSSVQGDYGGYTF. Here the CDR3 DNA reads TGCGCCAGCAGCTCTGTACAGGGGGACTACGGTGGCTACACCTTC.

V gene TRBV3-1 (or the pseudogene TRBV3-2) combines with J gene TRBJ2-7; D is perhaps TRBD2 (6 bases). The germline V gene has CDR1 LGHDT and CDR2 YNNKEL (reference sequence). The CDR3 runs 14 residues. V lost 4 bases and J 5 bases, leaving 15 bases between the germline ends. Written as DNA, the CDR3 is TGTGCCAGCAGCCTAACGGGAGTCGGGGACGAGCAGTACTTC. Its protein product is CASSLTGVGDEQYF.

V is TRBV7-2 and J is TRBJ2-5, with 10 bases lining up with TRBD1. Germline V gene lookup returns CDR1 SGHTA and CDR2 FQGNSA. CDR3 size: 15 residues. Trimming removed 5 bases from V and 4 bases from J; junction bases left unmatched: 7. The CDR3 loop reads CASSPRQGAVETQYF. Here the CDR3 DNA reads TGTGCCAGCAGCCCCCGACAGGGGGCCGTAGAGACCCAGTACTTC. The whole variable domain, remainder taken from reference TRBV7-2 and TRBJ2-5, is GAGVSQSPSNKVTEKGKDVELRCDPISGHTALYWYRQSLGQGLEFLIYFQGNSAPDKSGLPSDRFSAERTGGSVSTLTIQRTQQEDSAVYLCASSPRQGAVETQYFGPGTRLLVL.

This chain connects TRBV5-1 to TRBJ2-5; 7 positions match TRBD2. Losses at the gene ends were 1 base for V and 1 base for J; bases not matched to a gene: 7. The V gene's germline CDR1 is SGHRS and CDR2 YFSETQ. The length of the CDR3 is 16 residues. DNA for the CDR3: TGCGCCAGCAGCTTGTTGGCTAGCGGCCCCCAAGAGACCCAGTACTTC. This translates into CASSLLASGPQETQYF.

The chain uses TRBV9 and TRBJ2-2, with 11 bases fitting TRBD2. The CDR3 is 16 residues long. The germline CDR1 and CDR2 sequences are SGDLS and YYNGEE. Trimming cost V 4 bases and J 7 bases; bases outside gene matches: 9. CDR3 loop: CASSPSSGGAGGELFF. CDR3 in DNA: TGTGCCAGCAGCCCTAGTAGCGGGGGGGCTGGCGGGGAGCTGTTTTTT.

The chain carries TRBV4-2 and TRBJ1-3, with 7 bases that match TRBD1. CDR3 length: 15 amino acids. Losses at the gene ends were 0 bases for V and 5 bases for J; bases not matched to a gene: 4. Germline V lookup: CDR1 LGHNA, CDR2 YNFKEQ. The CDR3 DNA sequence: TGTGCCAGCAGCCAAGAGTCGACAGGGCGAAACACCATATATTTT. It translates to CASSQESTGRNTIYF.

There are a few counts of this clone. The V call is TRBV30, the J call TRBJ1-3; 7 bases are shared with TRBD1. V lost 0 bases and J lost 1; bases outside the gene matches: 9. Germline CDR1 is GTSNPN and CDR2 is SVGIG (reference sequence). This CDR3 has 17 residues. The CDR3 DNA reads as TGTGCCTGGAGTGTAATAAGGACAGGCCTTTCTGGAAACACCATATATTTT. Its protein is CAWSVIRTGLSGNTIYF.

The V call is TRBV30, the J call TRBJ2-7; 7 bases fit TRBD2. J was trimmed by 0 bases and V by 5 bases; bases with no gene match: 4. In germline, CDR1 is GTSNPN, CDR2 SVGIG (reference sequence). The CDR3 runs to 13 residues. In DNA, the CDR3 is TGTGCCTGGGCCGGGGGGAGCTCCTACGAGCAGTACTTC. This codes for CAWAGGSSYEQYF.

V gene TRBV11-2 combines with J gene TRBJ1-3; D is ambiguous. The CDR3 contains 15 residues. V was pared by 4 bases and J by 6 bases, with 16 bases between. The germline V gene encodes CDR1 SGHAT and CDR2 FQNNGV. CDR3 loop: CASSSTGGQANTIYF. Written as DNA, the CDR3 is TGTGCCAGCAGCTCAACCGGCGGGCAGGCAAACACCATATATTTT.

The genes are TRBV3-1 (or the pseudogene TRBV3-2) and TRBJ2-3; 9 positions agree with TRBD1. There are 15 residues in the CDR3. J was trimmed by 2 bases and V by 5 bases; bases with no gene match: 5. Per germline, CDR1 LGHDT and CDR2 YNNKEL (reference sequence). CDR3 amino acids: CASSKGQGNTDTQYF. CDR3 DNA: TGTGCCAGCAGCAAGGGACAGGGAAACACAGATACGCAGTATTTT.

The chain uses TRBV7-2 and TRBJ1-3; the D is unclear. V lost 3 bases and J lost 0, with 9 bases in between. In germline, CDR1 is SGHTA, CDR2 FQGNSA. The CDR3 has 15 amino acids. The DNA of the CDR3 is TGTGCCAGCAGCTTCTCGGGAGACTCTGGAAACACCATATATTTT. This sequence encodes CASSFSGDSGNTIYF. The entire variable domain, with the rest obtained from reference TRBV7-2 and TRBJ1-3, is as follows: GAGVSQSPSNKVTEKGKDVELRCDPISGHTALYWYRQSLGQGLEFLIYFQGNSAPDKSGLPSDRFSAERTGGSVSTLTIQRTQQEDSAVYLCASSFSGDSGNTIYFGEGSWLTVV.

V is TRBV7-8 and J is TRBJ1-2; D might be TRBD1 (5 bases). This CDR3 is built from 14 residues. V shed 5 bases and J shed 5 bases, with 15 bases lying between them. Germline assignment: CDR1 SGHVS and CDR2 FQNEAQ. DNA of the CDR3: TGTGCCAGCAGCCGCCCCAGGGAGGGGTATGGCTACACCTTC. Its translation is CASSRPREGYGYTF.

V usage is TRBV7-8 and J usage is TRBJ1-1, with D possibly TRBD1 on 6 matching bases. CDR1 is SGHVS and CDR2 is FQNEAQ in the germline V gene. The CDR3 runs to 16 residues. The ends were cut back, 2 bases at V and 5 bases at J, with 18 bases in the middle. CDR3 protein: CASSLQGAGARTEAFF. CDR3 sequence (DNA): TGTGCCAGCAGCTTACAAGGGGCAGGGGCGAGGACTGAAGCTTTCTTT. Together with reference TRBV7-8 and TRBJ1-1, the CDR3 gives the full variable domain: GAGVSQSPRYKVAKRGQDVALRCDPISGHVSLFWYQQALGQGPEFLTYFQNEAQLDKSGLPSDRFFAERPEGSVSTLKIQRTQQEDSAVYLCASSLQGAGARTEAFFGQGTRLTVV.

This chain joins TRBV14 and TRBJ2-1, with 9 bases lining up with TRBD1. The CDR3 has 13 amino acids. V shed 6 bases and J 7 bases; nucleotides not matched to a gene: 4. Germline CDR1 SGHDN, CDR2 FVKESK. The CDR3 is CASRRGQGNEQFF. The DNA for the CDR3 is TGTGCCAGCAGGAGGGGACAGGGTAATGAGCAGTTCTTC.

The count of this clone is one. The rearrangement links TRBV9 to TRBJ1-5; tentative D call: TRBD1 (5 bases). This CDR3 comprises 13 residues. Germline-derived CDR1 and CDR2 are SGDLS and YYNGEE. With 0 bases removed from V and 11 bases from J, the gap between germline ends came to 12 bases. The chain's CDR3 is CASSVEAAGAQHF. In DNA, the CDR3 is TGTGCCAGCAGCGTAGAGGCGGCGGGGGCCCAGCATTTT.

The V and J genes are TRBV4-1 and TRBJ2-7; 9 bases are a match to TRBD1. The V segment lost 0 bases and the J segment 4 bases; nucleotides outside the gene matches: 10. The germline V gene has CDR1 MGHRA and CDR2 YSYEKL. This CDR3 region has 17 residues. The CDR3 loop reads CASSQEGQGQGLYEQYF. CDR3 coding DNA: TGCGCCAGCAGCCAAGAAGGGCAGGGACAGGGTTTATACGAGCAGTACTTC.